The T cell receptor beta chain described here comes from a study of Ad26.COV2.S vaccination and SARS-CoV-2 variants. Study findings and constraints: Spike-specific TCR breadth was greater in vaccine than placebo recipients. Vaccine and placebo recipients had comparable breadth of non-spike TCRs.

About this clone: Its antigen is undetermined.

Regarding treatment: roughly 20 received Ad26.COV2.S at low or high dose, single or two shots; about 5 received placebo; per-sample allocation not given. Sample collection was performed on day 63 after the first vaccine or placebo injection. Germline CDR1 KGHSH, CDR2 LQKENI. CDR3 length equals 15 residues. The V segment lost 2 bases and the J segment 6 bases; nucleotides outside the gene matches: 9. TCRdb's copy holds only in-frame clones and misses some; the assay was immunoSEQ multiplex PCR. The sample includes roughly 510,000 clones, roughly 85% seen only once; the top ten take more than 10%. The rearrangement uses TRBV18 and TRBJ1-1; 7 bases are a match to TRBD1. The clonotype comes from a person between 18 and 65 years old who received the Ad26.COV2.S COVID-19 vaccine or a placebo. Sequencing was performed on peripheral blood, taken in a trial of Ad26.COV2.S vaccine versus placebo. CDR3 in amino acids: CASSPILDRRPEAFF. The CDR3 DNA reads as TGTGCCAGCTCACCAATTTTGGACAGGCGGCCTGAAGCTTTCTTT.